This entry features one T cell receptor beta chain sequence. Authors' processing steps: Reference gene primer amplification gave estimated nucleated cell counts. The table came from immunoSEQ multiplex PCR; TCRdb's copy has only in-frame clones and leaves some out. V, J and clone size reflect that table, while D and trimming were determined from the DNA. The table has 350,000 to 450,000 clones, around 91% seen once. The CDR3 totals 13 residues. With 6 bases removed from V and 5 bases from J, the gap between germline ends came to 13 bases. The germline gives CDR1 KGHSH, CDR2 LQKENI. Enrolled through a virtual design, the participants were between roughly 18 and 100 years of age and came from under 30 US areas. This entry is derived from a study of blood T cell repertoires in COVID-19. Study in general: From T cells, B-cell-depleted T cells, or PBMCs came the material, which was cDNA or gDNA.

Sequencing was done on a sample of PBMCs or T cells enriched from blood (not recorded which). V and J are TRBV18 and TRBJ1-1, with a tentative D call TRBD1 (5 bases). This receptor was obtained from a man in his thirties or forties who had recovered from COVID-19. CDR3 in amino acids: CASSLSGGTEAFF. The CDR3 DNA follows: TGTGCCAGCTCTCTCTCCGGGGGAACTGAAGCTTTCTTT. The full variable domain, with the rest looked up from reference TRBV18 and TRBJ1-1, is NAGVMQNPRHLVRRRGQEARLRCSPMKGHSHVYWYRQLPEEGLKFMVYLQKENIIDESGMPKERFSAEFPKEGPSILRIQQVVRGDSAAYFCASSLSGGTEAFFGQGTRLTVV.